Listed below are T cell receptor beta chains from one sample, sequenced in a study of T-cell memory formation after mild COVID-19. TCRdb analysed the 5' RACE reads with MiXCR anew, one entry per CDR3 protein. The sample lists around 530,000 distinct CDR3 sequences, about 20% occurring once. The source material was PBMCs or a T cell subset sorted from them (not recorded which). The receptor source for this set is an adult woman who had mild COVID-19 (a few samples of this study predate the infection). Cell type and time point are not known. Both conserved end residues are part of each CDR3. D genes are given only for firm matches. Some rows mark clone size as missing; the rest say once, few, many or name a class of expanded clone.

j_gene: TRBJ2-4
abundance: NA
v_gene: TRBV7-2
d_gene: TRBD1
CDR3nt: TGTGCCAGCAGCTCTCGACAGGGGCGAACTAACATTCAGTACTTC
CDR3aa: CASSSRQGRTNIQYF

j_gene: TRBJ2-7
abundance: many
v_gene: TRBV7-2
d_gene: NA
CDR3nt: TGTGCCAGCAGCTTATCGGAGCAGAGCTCCTACGAGCAGTACTTC
CDR3aa: CASSLSEQSSYEQYF

j_gene: TRBJ2-3
abundance: NA
v_gene: TRBV9
d_gene: TRBD2
CDR3nt: TGTGCCAGCAGCGTAGAGGTAGCGGGGGTTGGCACAGATACGCAGTATTTT
CDR3aa: CASSVEVAGVGTDTQYF

j_gene: TRBJ2-3
abundance: many
v_gene: TRBV9
d_gene: NA
CDR3nt: TGTGCCAGCAGCGTCGGGACTGTCGGCACAGATACGCAGTATTTT
CDR3aa: CASSVGTVGTDTQYF

j_gene: TRBJ2-1
abundance: few
v_gene: TRBV4-2
d_gene: TRBD2
CDR3nt: TGTGCCAGCAGCCACCTAGCGGGAGATCAGTTCTTC
CDR3aa: CASSHLAGDQFF

j_gene: TRBJ1-6
abundance: few
v_gene: TRBV10-3
d_gene: TRBD1
CDR3nt: TGTGCCATCAGTGACCAGGGGGTATATGGTTCACCCCTCCACTTT
CDR3aa: CAISDQGVYGSPLHF

j_gene: TRBJ2-7
abundance: few
v_gene: TRBV5-1
d_gene: TRBD1
CDR3nt: TGTGCCAGTTCGACAGGGTCCTACGAGCAGTACTTC
CDR3aa: CASSTGSYEQYF

j_gene: TRBJ2-4
abundance: NA
v_gene: TRBV6-5
d_gene: NA
CDR3nt: TGTGCCAGCAGTTACTCGAACCAGCCCTTAGCCAAAAACATTCAGTACTTC
CDR3aa: CASSYSNQPLAKNIQYF

j_gene: TRBJ1-5
abundance: NA
v_gene: TRBV3-1
d_gene: NA
CDR3nt: TGTGCCAGCAGCCAAACAGTGGATCAGCCCCAGCATTTT
CDR3aa: CASSQTVDQPQHF

j_gene: TRBJ2-1
abundance: few
v_gene: TRBV5-5
d_gene: NA
CDR3nt: TGTGCCAGCAGCCTCTCCGGGACAAGGAATGAGCAGTTCTTC
CDR3aa: CASSLSGTRNEQFF

j_gene: TRBJ1-1
abundance: NA
v_gene: TRBV7-2
d_gene: NA
CDR3nt: TGTGCCAGCAGCCCATGGACGGTGAACACTGAAGCTTTCTTT
CDR3aa: CASSPWTVNTEAFF

j_gene: TRBJ2-5
abundance: NA
v_gene: TRBV10-3
d_gene: NA
CDR3nt: TGTGCCATCAGTGAGGTGAAAAGCCAAGAGACCCAGTACTTC
CDR3aa: CAISEVKSQETQYF

j_gene: TRBJ2-2
abundance: few
v_gene: TRBV11-3
d_gene: NA
CDR3nt: TGTGCCAGCAGCTTCAGTCGGGGCACCGGGGAGCTGTTTTTT
CDR3aa: CASSFSRGTGELFF

j_gene: TRBJ2-1
abundance: NA
v_gene: TRBV11-3
d_gene: NA
CDR3nt: TGTGCCAGCAGCTTAGATCCTTGGGAACCAATCTACAATGAGCAGTTCTTC
CDR3aa: CASSLDPWEPIYNEQFF

j_gene: TRBJ2-2
abundance: few
v_gene: TRBV24-1
d_gene: NA
CDR3nt: TGTGCCACCAGTGATTACGGCAGGGAGCTGTTTTTT
CDR3aa: CATSDYGRELFF

j_gene: TRBJ2-3
abundance: few
v_gene: TRBV28
d_gene: NA
CDR3nt: TGTGCCAGCAGTCCCGGGGTCCCGATTAGCAGGCCCCTTGGCACAGATACGCAGTATTTT
CDR3aa: CASSPGVPISRPLGTDTQYF

j_gene: TRBJ2-7
abundance: NA
v_gene: TRBV12-3/TRBV12-4
d_gene: TRBD1
CDR3nt: TGTGCCAGCAGCCGAGAGGGGGCCTGGTACGAGCAGTACTTC
CDR3aa: CASSREGAWYEQYF

j_gene: TRBJ2-5
abundance: NA
v_gene: TRBV27
d_gene: TRBD1
CDR3nt: TGTGCCAGCAGTTCGGGACAGGGGGCGAGGGAGACCCAGTACTTC
CDR3aa: CASSSGQGARETQYF

j_gene: TRBJ1-1
abundance: NA
v_gene: TRBV11-1
d_gene: NA
CDR3nt: TGTGCCAGCAGCTACGACGGGTCGTTGAACACTGAAGCTTTCTTT
CDR3aa: CASSYDGSLNTEAFF

j_gene: TRBJ1-1
abundance: NA
v_gene: TRBV29-1
d_gene: NA
CDR3nt: TGCAGCGTCCCACGGGGAAACACTGAAGCTTTCTTT
CDR3aa: CSVPRGNTEAFF